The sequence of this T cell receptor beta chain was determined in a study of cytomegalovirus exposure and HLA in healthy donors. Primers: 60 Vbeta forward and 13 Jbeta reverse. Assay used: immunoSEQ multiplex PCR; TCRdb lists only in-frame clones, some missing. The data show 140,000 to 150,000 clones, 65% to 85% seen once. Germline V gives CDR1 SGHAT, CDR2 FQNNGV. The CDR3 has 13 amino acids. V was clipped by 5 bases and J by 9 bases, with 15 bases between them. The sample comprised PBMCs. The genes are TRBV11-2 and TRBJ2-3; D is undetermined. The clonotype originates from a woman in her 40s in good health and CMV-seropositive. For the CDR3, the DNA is TGTGCCAGCAGCCGTCTAGATCCAGTCACGCAGTATTTT. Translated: CASSRLDPVTQYF.